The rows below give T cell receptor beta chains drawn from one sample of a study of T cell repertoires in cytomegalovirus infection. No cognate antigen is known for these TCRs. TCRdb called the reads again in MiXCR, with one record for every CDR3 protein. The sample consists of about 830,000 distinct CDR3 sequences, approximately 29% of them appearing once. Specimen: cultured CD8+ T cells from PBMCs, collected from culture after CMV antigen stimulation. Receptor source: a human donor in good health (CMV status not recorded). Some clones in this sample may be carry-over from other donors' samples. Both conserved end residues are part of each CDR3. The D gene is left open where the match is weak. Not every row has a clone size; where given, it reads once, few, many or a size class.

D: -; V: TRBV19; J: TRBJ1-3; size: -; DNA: TGTGCCAGTAGTATTGGCAGTATCTTTGGAAACACCATATATTTT; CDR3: CASSIGSIFGNTIYF
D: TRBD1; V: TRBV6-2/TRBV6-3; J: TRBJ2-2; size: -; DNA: TGTGCCAGCAGCTGGACCCTCGACAGGGCAGGAGGGGAGCTGTTTTTT; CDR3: CASSWTLDRAGGELFF
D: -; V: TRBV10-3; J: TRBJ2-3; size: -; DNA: TGTGCCATCAGTGAATCGCGGGGTGGCACAGATACGCAGTATTTT; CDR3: CAISESRGGTDTQYF
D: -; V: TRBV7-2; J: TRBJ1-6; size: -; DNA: TGTGCCAGCAGCTTAGGTGTCAGAAAGGTGGCACCCCTCCACTTT; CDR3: CASSLGVRKVAPLHF
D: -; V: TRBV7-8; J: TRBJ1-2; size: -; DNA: TGTGCCAGCAGCGCGGGACTGTCCCTCTATGGCTACACCTTC; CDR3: CASSAGLSLYGYTF
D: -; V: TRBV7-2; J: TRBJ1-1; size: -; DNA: TGTGCCAGCAGCTTAGAATGGGGGGTTGGCACTGAAGCTTTCTTT; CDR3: CASSLEWGVGTEAFF
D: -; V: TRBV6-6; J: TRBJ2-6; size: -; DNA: TGTGCCGGCAGTTACGCGACAGCTGGGGCCAACGTCCCGACTTTC; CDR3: CAGSYATAGANVPTF
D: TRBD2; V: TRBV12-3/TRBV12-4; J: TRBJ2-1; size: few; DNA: TGTGCCAGCAGTTCCATCCTAGCGGGGTATTACAATGAGCAGTTCTTC; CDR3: CASSSILAGYYNEQFF
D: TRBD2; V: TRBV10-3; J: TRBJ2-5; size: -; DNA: TGTGCCATCAGTGAGTCGGGGACTAGCGGGGATCAAGAGACCCAGTACTTC; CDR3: CAISESGTSGDQETQYF
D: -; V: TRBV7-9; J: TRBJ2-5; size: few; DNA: TGTGCCAGCAGCCACCCTAGTCGGTTCCAAGAGACCCAGTACTTC; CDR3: CASSHPSRFQETQYF
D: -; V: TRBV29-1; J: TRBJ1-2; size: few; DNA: TGCAGCGTTGTAGACGGAATTAGCGGCTACACCTTC; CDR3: CSVVDGISGYTF
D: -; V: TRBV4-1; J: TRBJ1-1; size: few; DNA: TGCGCCAGCAGCCAAGATGAGGGGATGAACACTGAAGCTTTCTTT; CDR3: CASSQDEGMNTEAFF
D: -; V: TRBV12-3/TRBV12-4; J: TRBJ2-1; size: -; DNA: TGTGCCAGCAGCTTCCACCCGTCTCCCTACAATGAGCAGTTCTTC; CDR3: CASSFHPSPYNEQFF
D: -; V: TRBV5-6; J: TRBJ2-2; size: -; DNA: TGTGCCAGCAACCAACTGGGGATCGCGAACACCGGGGAGCTGTTTTTT; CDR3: CASNQLGIANTGELFF
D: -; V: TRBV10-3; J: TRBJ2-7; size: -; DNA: TGTGCCATCAGTGAGTCCGATTGGACAGTTCTTTACGAGCAGTACTTC; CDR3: CAISESDWTVLYEQYF
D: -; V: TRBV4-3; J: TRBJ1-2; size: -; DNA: TGCGCCAGCAGCCAGCGGAACAACTATGGCTACACCTTC; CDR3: CASSQRNNYGYTF
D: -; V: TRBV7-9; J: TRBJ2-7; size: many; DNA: TGTGCCAGCACCCATTCCGGGACGACCGGGGGAAGGGAGCAGTACTTC; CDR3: CASTHSGTTGGREQYF
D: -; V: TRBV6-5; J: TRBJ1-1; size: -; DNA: TGTGCCAGCCTAACTGGCGCTGAAGCTTTCTTT; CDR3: CASLTGAEAFF
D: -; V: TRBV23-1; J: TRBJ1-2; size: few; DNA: TGCGCCAGCAGGAACAGTTCTGGCTACACCTTC; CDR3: CASRNSSGYTF
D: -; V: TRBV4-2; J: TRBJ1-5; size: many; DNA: TGTGCCAGCAGCCAAGGGGCAGGCAATCAGCCCCAGCATTTT; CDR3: CASSQGAGNQPQHF
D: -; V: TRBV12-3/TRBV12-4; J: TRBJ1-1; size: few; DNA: TGTGCCAGCAGTCCGAATACGATGATGAACACTGAAGCTTTCTTT; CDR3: CASSPNTMMNTEAFF
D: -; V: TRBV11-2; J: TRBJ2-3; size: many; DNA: TGTGCCAGCAGCTTATCCCCATCGCATACGCAGTATTTT; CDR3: CASSLSPSHTQYF
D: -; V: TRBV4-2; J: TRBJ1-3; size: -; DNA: TGTGCCAGCAGCCAAGGTAGAGGGACGGACACCATATATTTT; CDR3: CASSQGRGTDTIYF
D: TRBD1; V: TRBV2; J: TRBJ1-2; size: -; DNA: TGTGCCAGCAGTGGAAGGACAGGCCATGGCTACACCTTC; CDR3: CASSGRTGHGYTF
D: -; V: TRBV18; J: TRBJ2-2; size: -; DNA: TGTGCCAGCTCACCACGGAACGGGGAATCCCGAACTCAGGTCGGGGAGCTGTTTTTT; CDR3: CASSPRNGESRTQVGELFF
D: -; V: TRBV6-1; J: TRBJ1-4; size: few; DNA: TGTGCCAGCAGTGATAGAGCGACGGCAACTAATGAAAAACTGTTTTTT; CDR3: CASSDRATATNEKLFF
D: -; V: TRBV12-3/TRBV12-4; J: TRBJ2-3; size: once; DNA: TGTACCAGCAGTTCCTCTTCCGATACGCAGTATTTT; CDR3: CTSSSSSDTQYF